The 3 T cell receptor beta chains presented below share a single source sample, sequenced in a study of blood T cell repertoires in COVID-19. The method was immunoSEQ multiplex PCR; TCRdb's version includes in-frame clones alone and lacks a portion of them. Among 190,000 or so clones listed, about 77% were seen once. The sample consisted of peripheral blood. These receptors were obtained from a woman aged 80 or over with active or convalescent COVID-19.

The chain links TRBV27 to TRBJ2-2; TRBD1 aligns across 9 bases. The germline gives CDR1 MNHEY, CDR2 SMNVEV (reference sequence). The CDR3 runs 17 residues. V shed 4 bases, J shed 5 bases, and the junction held 11 bases outside the gene matches. DNA for the CDR3: TGTGCCAGCAGTTCGCGGATGGGACAGGGACAAACCGGGGAGCTGTTTTTT. Translating gives CASSSRMGQGQTGELFF.

The chain carries TRBV6-2 or TRBV6-3 and TRBJ2-3, with D maybe TRBD2 (6 bases). The CDR3 has 15 residues. CDR1 and CDR2 (germline): MNHEY, SVGEGT. Deletions cut 4 bases from V and 2 bases from J, with 13 bases between. The CDR3 sequence is CASSSSGWITDTQYF. CDR3 nucleotide sequence: TGTGCCAGCAGTTCCAGCGGGTGGATCACAGATACGCAGTATTTT.

The J gene is TRBJ1-1, the V gene TRBV5-6; D unclear. Trimming removed 1 base from V and 5 bases from J, with 6 bases in between. CDR1 is SGHDT, CDR2 YYEEEE, per germline. The CDR3 totals 12 residues. The CDR3 sequence: CASSLWETEAFF. The CDR3 DNA sequence: TGTGCCAGCAGCTTGTGGGAGACTGAAGCTTTCTTT. The whole variable domain, filled in from reference TRBV5-6 and TRBJ1-1, reads DAGVTQSPTHLIKTRGQQVTLRCSPKSGHDTVSWYQQALGQGPQFIFQYYEEEERQRGNFPDRFSGHQFPNYSSELNVNALLLGDSALYLCASSLWETEAFFGQGTRLTVV.